This TCR beta chain was obtained from a study of cytomegalovirus exposure and HLA in healthy donors. PCR involved 60 Vbeta and 13 Jbeta primers. Authors' analysis steps: There were 70 million to 95 million unique TCR beta chains by a later count, and approximately 10 million of them were shared. This table comes from immunoSEQ multiplex PCR, and its TCRdb copy is limited to in-frame clones, with some not included. That table gives V, J and clone size, and the DNA gave D and trimming. The sample gives 150,000 to 180,000 clones, 65% to 90% of which show up once; more than 6.5% is in the top ten. About this clone: Its antigen is as yet unknown.

Looked up from germline, CDR1 is SNHLY and CDR2 is FYNNEI. This CDR3 has 16 residues. J lost 1 base, V lost 4 bases, and 9 bases had no gene match. Notes on the study in general: In vitro assays verified that a few CMV-associated chains recognized CMV antigens specifically. Cytomegalovirus association was assigned to about 150 TCR beta chains.

The receptor was isolated from a woman aged 45 to 65 in good health and CMV-seropositive. What was sequenced was PBMCs. The chain combines TRBV2 with TRBJ1-1, with 7 nucleotides matching TRBD1. CDR3 in amino acids: CASSGIPDRENTEAFF. The CDR3 bases are TGTGCCAGCAGTGGTATCCCTGACAGGGAGAACACTGAAGCTTTCTTT.